The subject of this entry is one T cell receptor (beta chain). Its matching antigen is unknown. The record originates from a study of cytomegalovirus exposure and HLA in healthy donors. Study results and caveats: Later examination showed HLA-associated TCR beta chains had greater clonal expansion than equally common others. Looking again later, the authors saw that most CMV-associated TCR beta chains seemed HLA-restricted.

Amplification used 60 Vbeta primers and 13 Jbeta primers. Generated by immunoSEQ multiplex PCR, the TCRdb table keeps only in-frame clones and is missing some. The table lists roughly 160,000 clones, around 88% of them singletons. Trimming cost V 4 bases and J 3 bases, with 9 bases left between them. CDR3 length equals 13 residues. Germline loops: CDR1 MNHEY, CDR2 SMNVEV (reference sequence). Sequencing input: PBMCs. The chain joins TRBV27 to TRBJ1-2, with TRBD1 as a possible D gene (6 bases). This clonotype was obtained from a woman aged 25 to 45 in good health and CMV-seronegative. CDR3 in DNA: TGTGCCAGCAGTTACAGGGTTCACTATGGCTACACCTTC. Its protein is CASSYRVHYGYTF.